One sample yielded the 5 T cell receptor beta chains listed below, sequenced in a study of blood T cell repertoires in COVID-19. The method was immunoSEQ multiplex PCR; TCRdb's version includes in-frame clones alone and lacks a portion of them. The data contain 20,000 or so clones, around 84% of them singletons. Sequencing input: peripheral blood. These receptors were taken from a man aged 50 to 60 with active COVID-19.

V is TRBV4-1 and J is TRBJ1-5; D remains unclear. This CDR3 region has 14 residues. Trimming took off 1 base at V and 4 bases at J, with 8 bases between the two ends. Per germline, CDR1 MGHRA and CDR2 YSYEKL. CDR3 protein: CASSQGLRNQPQHF. The CDR3 coding sequence is TGCGCCAGCAGCCAAGGACTTAGAAATCAGCCCCAGCATTTT.

The rearrangement joins TRBV6-1 to TRBJ2-1; D is possibly TRBD2 (5 bases). The germline V gene has CDR1 MNHNS and CDR2 SASEGT. This CDR3 has 13 residues. Trimming took 3 bases from V and 10 from J, leaving 13 bases between them. The CDR3 loop is CASSDMTEGEQFF. The CDR3 DNA is TGTGCCAGCAGTGATATGACTGAGGGAGAGCAGTTCTTC.

The rearrangement joins TRBV2 to TRBJ1-2, with 9 bases lining up with TRBD1. This CDR3 region has 13 residues. J gave up 8 bases and V 6 bases, and 7 bases lay outside the gene matches. CDR1 SNHLY and CDR2 FYNNEI come from the germline V gene. CDR3 nucleotide sequence: TGTGCCAGCAGGGTACAGGGGGCATGGGGCTACACCTTC. Residues: CASRVQGAWGYTF.

The CDR3 reads CASSLANQETQYF. The CDR3 region has the DNA TGTGCCAGCAGCTTGGCCAACCAAGAGACCCAGTACTTC. V gene TRBV5-4 combines with J gene TRBJ2-5; D unclear. Germline CDR1 SGHNT, CDR2 YYREEE (reference sequence). V lost 0 bases to trimming and J lost 0 bases, with 3 bases between them. The CDR3 length is 13 residues.

This clone was seen just once. The chain couples TRBV12-5 to TRBJ2-5; D remains unclear. CDR3 length: 11 amino acids. Germline loops: CDR1 LGHNT, CDR2 FRNRAP. Trimming took 5 bases from V and 10 from J, leaving 11 bases between them. The CDR3 here is CASGVEIHQYF. For the CDR3, the DNA is TGTGCTAGTGGTGTGGAAATCCACCAGTACTTC. The whole variable domain, filled in from reference TRBV12-5 and TRBJ2-5, reads DARVTQTPRHKVTEMGQEVTMRCQPILGHNTVFWYRQTMMQGLELLAYFRNRAPLDDSGMPKDRFSAEMPDATLATLKIQPSEPRDSAVYFCASGVEIHQYFGPGTRLLVL.